The T cell receptor (beta chain) under discussion was sequenced for a study of naive CD8 T cells in extremely preterm neonates. Sorted cells: live naive CD8+ T cells, CD45RA+CCR7+, Annexin V-negative. Profiling relied on immunoSEQ multiplex PCR, and the TCRdb table lists in-frame clones only, not all of them. This table holds several thousand clones, 95% to 98% found once. Sequencing was carried out using naive CD8+ T cells from blood. The clonotype was recovered from a human donor in good health.

The CDR3 nucleotides are TGTGCCAGCAGCGTAGTGGACAGGAGTGCCTACAATGAGCAGTTCTTC. Protein product: CASSVVDRSAYNEQFF. The rearrangement uses TRBV9 and TRBJ2-1; 7 bases agree with TRBD1. This CDR3 spans 16 amino acids. After removal of 0 bases from V and 2 bases from J, the junction contained 5 bases not matched to a gene. The germline V gene encodes CDR1 SGDLS and CDR2 YYNGEE.